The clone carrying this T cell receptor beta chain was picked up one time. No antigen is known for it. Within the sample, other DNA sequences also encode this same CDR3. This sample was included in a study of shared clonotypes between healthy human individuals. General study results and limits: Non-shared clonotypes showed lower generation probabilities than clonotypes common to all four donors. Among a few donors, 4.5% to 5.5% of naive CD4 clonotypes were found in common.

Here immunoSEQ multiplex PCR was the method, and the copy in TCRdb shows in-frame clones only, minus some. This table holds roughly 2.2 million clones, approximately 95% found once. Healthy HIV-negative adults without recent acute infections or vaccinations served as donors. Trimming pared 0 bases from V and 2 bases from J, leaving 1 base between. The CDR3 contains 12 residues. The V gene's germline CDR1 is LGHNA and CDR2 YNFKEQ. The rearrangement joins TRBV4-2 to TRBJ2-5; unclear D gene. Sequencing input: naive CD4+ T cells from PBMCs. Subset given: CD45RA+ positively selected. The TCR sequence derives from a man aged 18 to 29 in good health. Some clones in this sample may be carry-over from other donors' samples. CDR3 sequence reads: CASSQEQETQYF. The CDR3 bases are TGTGCCAGCAGCCAAGAGCAAGAGACCCAGTACTTC.